The following is a T cell receptor beta chain sequence with its context. Its antigen is unknown. The record originates from a study of neurological immune-mediated disorders. Trimming took 2 bases from V and 1 from J, leaving 10 bases between them. The length of the CDR3 is 15 residues. CDR1 KGHSH and CDR2 LQKENI come from the germline V gene. General study results and limits: When the repertoires were sorted by phylogenetic grouping, those of 18 of 34 multiple sclerosis patients ended up in one related-CDR3 cluster, a possible signature. Multiple sclerosis, the disease with the least TCR clonal expansion, fell below healthy controls, whereas HTLV-1-associated myelopathy showed the most. No CDR3 amino acid sequences were shared by expanded clones across subjects, suggesting private repertoires in all groups.

cDNA synthesis was performed by 5'RACE with 10-nucleotide random UMIs. One entry per CDR3 protein results from TCRdb running MiXCR on the 5' RACE reads. The sample carries 55,000 to 75,000 distinct CDR3 sequences, 5.2% recorded once. Sequences were obtained from PBMCs. The chain combines TRBV18 with TRBJ2-3; D gene unclear. This receptor was taken from a human donor with multiple sclerosis. The donor label of this sample is uncertain. The CDR3 spells CASSPFAVGTDTQYF. The CDR3 DNA follows: TGTGCCAGCTCACCATTCGCGGTTGGCACAGATACGCAGTATTTT.